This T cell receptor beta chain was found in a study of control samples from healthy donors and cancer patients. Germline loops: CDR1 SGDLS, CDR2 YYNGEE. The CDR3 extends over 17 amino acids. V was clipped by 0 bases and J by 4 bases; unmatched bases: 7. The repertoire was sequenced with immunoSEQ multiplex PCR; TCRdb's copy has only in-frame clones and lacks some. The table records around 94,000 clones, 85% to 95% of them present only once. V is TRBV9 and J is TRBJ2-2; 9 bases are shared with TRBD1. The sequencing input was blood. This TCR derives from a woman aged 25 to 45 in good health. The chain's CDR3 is CASSVEGGTGITGELFF. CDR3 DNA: TGTGCCAGCAGCGTAGAGGGAGGGACAGGGATCACCGGGGAGCTGTTTTTT.